Listed here is a single TCR beta chain. The sample comes from a study of blood T cell repertoires in COVID-19. Study context: Acute and convalescent COVID-19 specimens originated in the United States, Italy and Spain.

Profiled with immunoSEQ multiplex PCR; TCRdb holds only in-frame clones, not every one. The sample includes about 230,000 clones, roughly 83% seen only once; the top ten take about 2.5%. The CDR3 totals 12 residues. V was pared by 3 bases and J by 8 bases, with 10 bases between. Germline V lookup: CDR1 KGHSH, CDR2 LQKENI. The material sequenced was peripheral blood. The TCR sequence derives from a woman aged 70-85 years with active or convalescent COVID-19. The chain joins TRBV18 to TRBJ1-2, with no clear D. CDR3 bases: TGTGCCAGCTCACCCCGGGATGGCGGCTACACCTTC. It translates to CASSPRDGGYTF.